This T cell receptor (beta chain) was sequenced in a study of blood T cell repertoires in COVID-19. Between the trimmed V and J ends, which lost 3 bases and 5 bases, there was a span of 8 bases. Germline assignment: CDR1 MNHEY and CDR2 SVGEGT. This CDR3 contains 13 residues. Original processing notes: How many nucleated cells were present was estimated from reference gene primer amplification. This table comes from immunoSEQ multiplex PCR, and its TCRdb copy is limited to in-frame clones, with some not included. V, J and clone size are taken as reported in that table, and D and trimming were inferred from the DNA itself. The table includes under 150,000 clones, 80% to 90% detected once. Only one count was recorded for this clone.

The sample was peripheral blood. This sequence joins TRBV6-2 or TRBV6-3 and TRBJ1-5; D not certain. The sequence was collected from a woman between 35 and 50 years old with acute or convalescent COVID-19. CDR3: CASSYGPYQPQHF. CDR3 nucleotides: TGTGCCAGCAGTTATGGCCCTTATCAGCCCCAGCATTTT.